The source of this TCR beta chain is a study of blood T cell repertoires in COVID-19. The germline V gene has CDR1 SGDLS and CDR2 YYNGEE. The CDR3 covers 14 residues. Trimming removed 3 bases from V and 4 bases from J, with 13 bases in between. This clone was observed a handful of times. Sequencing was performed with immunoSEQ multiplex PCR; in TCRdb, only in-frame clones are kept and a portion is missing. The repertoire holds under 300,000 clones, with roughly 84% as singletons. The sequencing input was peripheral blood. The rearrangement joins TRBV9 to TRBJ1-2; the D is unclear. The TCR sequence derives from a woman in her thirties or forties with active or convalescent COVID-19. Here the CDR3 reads CASSETGGVYGYTF. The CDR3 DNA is TGTGCCAGCAGCGAGACCGGTGGAGTCTATGGCTACACCTTC.